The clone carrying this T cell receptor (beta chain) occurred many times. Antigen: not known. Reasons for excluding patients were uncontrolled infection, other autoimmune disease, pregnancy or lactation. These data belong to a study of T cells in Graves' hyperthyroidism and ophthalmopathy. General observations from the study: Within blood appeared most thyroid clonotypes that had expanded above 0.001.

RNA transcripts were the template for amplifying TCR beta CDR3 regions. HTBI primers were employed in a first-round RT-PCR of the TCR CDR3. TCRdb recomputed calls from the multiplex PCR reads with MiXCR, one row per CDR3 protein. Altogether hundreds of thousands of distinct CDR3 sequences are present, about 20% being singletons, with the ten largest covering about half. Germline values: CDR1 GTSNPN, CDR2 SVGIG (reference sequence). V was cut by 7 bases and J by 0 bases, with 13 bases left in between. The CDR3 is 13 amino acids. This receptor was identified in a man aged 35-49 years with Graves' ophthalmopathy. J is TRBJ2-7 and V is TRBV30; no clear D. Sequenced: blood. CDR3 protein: CALDDLSSYEQYF. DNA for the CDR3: TGTGCCTTGGACGATTTAAGCTCCTACGAGCAGTACTTC.